This entry lists 8 T cell receptor beta chains sequenced from one sample in a study of T cell responses to AZD1222 COVID-19 vaccine. The table came from immunoSEQ multiplex PCR; TCRdb's copy has only in-frame clones and leaves some out. The sample consists of 100,000 to 150,000 clones, 85% to 95% of them appearing once. The input for sequencing was peripheral blood, taken on day 0 of AZD1222 vaccination. The receptors originated from an adult in good health.

The rearrangement links TRBV19 to TRBJ1-2; 7 nucleotides line up with TRBD1. The CDR3 contains 13 residues. V dropped 11 bases and J dropped 8; count of bases not matched to a gene: 14. Germline loops: CDR1 LNHDA, CDR2 SQIVND (reference sequence). CDR3 in amino acids: CACLSDRVVGYTF. In DNA, the CDR3 is TGTGCCTGCCTATCCGACAGGGTAGTCGGCTACACCTTC.

This chain connects TRBV28 to TRBJ2-7; D might be TRBD1 or TRBD2, each matching 5 bases. Trimming cost V 6 bases and J 5 bases, with 20 bases left between them. The CDR3 extends over 15 amino acids. The V gene's germline CDR1 is MDHEN and CDR2 SYDVKM. CDR3 amino acids: CASSSPGTPPNEQYF. CDR3 nucleotide sequence: TGTGCCAGCAGCTCCCCGGGGACCCCCCCAAACGAGCAGTACTTC. Using reference TRBV28 and TRBJ2-7 for the parts outside the CDR3, the full variable domain is DVKVTQSSRYLVKRTGEKVFLECVQDMDHENMFWYRQDPGLGLRLIYFSYDVKMKEKGDIPEGYSVSREKKERFSLILESASTNQTSMYLCASSSPGTPPNEQYFGPGTRLTVT.

This clone was seen a handful of times. This sequence joins TRBV5-6 and TRBJ2-2; TRBD2 matches 12 bases. Germline CDR1 SGHDT, CDR2 YYEEEE. V lost 3 bases and J lost 5; bases outside the gene matches: 8. The CDR3 length is 17 residues. Here the CDR3 DNA reads TGTGCCAGCAGCTCATTGACTAGCGGGAGAGGAACCGGGGAGCTGTTTTTT. It specifies CASSSLTSGRGTGELFF.

Here the CDR3 reads CATSTYRGEEKLFF. CDR3 sequence (DNA): TGTGCCACCAGCACCTACAGGGGAGAAGAAAAACTGTTTTTT. The rearrangement joins TRBV15 to TRBJ1-4; TRBD1 agrees at 7 bases. The germline CDR1 and CDR2 sequences are LNHNV and YYDKDF (reference sequence). This CDR3 is 14 amino acids long. Trimming took 4 bases from V and 8 from J; bases not matched to a gene: 7.

The V call is TRBV6-2 or TRBV6-3, the J call TRBJ2-1; TRBD2 matches at 12 bases. CDR1 and CDR2 (germline): MNHEY, SVGEGT. Germline trimming cut 0 bases from V and 4 bases from J; bases unmatched to any gene: 7. This CDR3 comprises 18 residues. CDR3 sequence (DNA): TGTGCCAGCAGTTACTCGCACCCACTAGCGGGAGGTTACAATGAGCAGTTCTTC. This sequence encodes CASSYSHPLAGGYNEQFF.

The chain employs TRBV11-2 and TRBJ2-7, with D perhaps matching TRBD1 or TRBD2 (5 bases each). Trimming cost V 4 bases and J 3 bases, with 13 bases left between them. CDR3 size: 14 residues. Germline V gives CDR1 SGHAT, CDR2 FQNNGV. For the CDR3, the DNA is TGTGCCAGCAGCTCTCCTAGGGACCTCTACGAGCAGTACTTC. Protein sequence: CASSSPRDLYEQYF.

The gene calls are TRBV5-1 and TRBJ2-5; D uncertain. V was pared by 3 bases and J by 5 bases, with 11 bases between. Germline assignment: CDR1 SGHRS and CDR2 YFSETQ. The CDR3 consists of 13 residues. For the CDR3, the DNA is TGCGCCAGCAGCTCCTCGACGTATGAGACCCAGTACTTC. This sequence encodes CASSSSTYETQYF.

The chain joins TRBV24-1 to TRBJ2-3; 7 bases line up with TRBD1. The germline gives CDR1 KGHDR, CDR2 SFDVKD. This CDR3 contains 14 residues. With 1 base clipped from V and 5 bases from J, the junction kept 2 bases outside the gene matches. CDR3 residues: CATSDLGTEDTQYF. CDR3 DNA: TGTGCCACCAGTGATTTAGGGACAGAAGATACGCAGTATTTT.